The 21 T cell receptor beta chains below come from one sample, sequenced in a study of blood T cell repertoires in COVID-19. Clones were sequenced by immunoSEQ multiplex PCR, and TCRdb holds only the in-frame ones, with some missing. The table shows some 310,000 clones, with roughly 87% occurring only once. Material: peripheral blood. The receptors were sampled from a man over 45 with active or convalescent COVID-19.

The chain combines TRBV3-1 (or the pseudogene TRBV3-2) with TRBJ1-4; no reliable D call. This CDR3 has 15 amino acids. Trimming left V 0 bases short and J 6 bases short, with 11 bases between. Per germline, CDR1 LGHDT and CDR2 YNNKEL (reference sequence). The CDR3 DNA sequence: TGTGCCAGCAGCCAAGACGCGGAAAACGATGAAAAACTGTTTTTT. Translation gives CASSQDAENDEKLFF.

V and J are TRBV5-4 and TRBJ1-1, with TRBD1 matching over 7 bases. CDR1 is SGHNT and CDR2 is YYREEE in the germline V gene (reference sequence). Trimming at V came to 4 bases and at J to 6 bases, leaving 12 bases not matched to a gene. The CDR3 is made up of 15 amino acids. The CDR3 reads CASSPSRQGRAEAFF. The CDR3 nucleotides are TGTGCCAGCAGCCCCAGTCGACAGGGTCGAGCTGAAGCTTTCTTT.

The gene calls are TRBV29-1 and TRBJ1-1; possible D gene TRBD1, 6 bases. The CDR3 extends over 13 amino acids. The V and J ends lost 7 bases and 8 bases respectively, with 20 bases between them. Germline CDR1 reads SQVTM; CDR2 reads ANQGSEA. This chain's CDR3 is CSGNWDTATEAFF. CDR3 nucleotide sequence: TGCAGCGGAAACTGGGACACCGCGACAGAAGCTTTCTTT. Based on the CDR3 plus reference TRBV29-1 and TRBJ1-1, the full variable domain is SAVISQKPSRDICQRGTSLTIQCQVDSQVTMMFWYRQQPGQSLTLIATANQGSEATYESGFVIDKFPISRPNLTFSTLTVSNMSPEDSSIYLCSGNWDTATEAFFGQGTRLTVV.

The chain uses TRBV7-2 and TRBJ1-2; D call uncertain. The CDR3 runs to 13 residues. V was clipped by 5 bases and J by 0 bases, with 7 bases between them. In germline, CDR1 is SGHTA, CDR2 FQGNSA. The CDR3 coding sequence is TGTGCCAGCAGCGTGCAGGCTAACTATGGCTACACCTTC. This codes for CASSVQANYGYTF.

The rearrangement joins TRBV9 to TRBJ2-1, with D tentatively TRBD1 (6 bases). Germline V gives CDR1 SGDLS, CDR2 YYNGEE. CDR3 length equals 12 residues. The V gene lost 4 bases and the J gene lost 12 bases, with 14 bases spanning the gap. CDR3 bases: TGTGCCAGCAGCCCAGGGGTTGGACTGCAGTTCTTC. Protein product: CASSPGVGLQFF.

The sample holds one count of this clone. The chain links TRBV4-1 to TRBJ1-5; a weak D match, TRBD1 (5 bases). CDR1 and CDR2 (germline): MGHRA, YSYEKL. V was cut by 0 bases and J by 0 bases, with 18 bases left in between. This CDR3 spans 19 amino acids. The CDR3 reads CASSQDGRNDRYSNQPQHF. The DNA for the CDR3 is TGCGCCAGCAGCCAAGATGGTCGGAATGACAGATATAGCAATCAGCCCCAGCATTTT.

The chain carries TRBV6-5 and TRBJ1-4; 9 bases agree with TRBD1. V shed 4 bases, J shed 3 bases, and the junction held 3 bases outside the gene matches. Germline assignment: CDR1 MNHEY and CDR2 SVGAGI. The CDR3 is made up of 15 amino acids. The DNA of the CDR3 is TGTGCCAGCAGTTCGACAGGGGGATCTAATGAAAAACTGTTTTTT. It yields the protein CASSSTGGSNEKLFF.

This clone appeared a single time. The rearrangement joins TRBV2 to TRBJ1-2; no clear D. Looked up from germline, CDR1 is SNHLY and CDR2 is FYNNEI. V was trimmed by 7 bases and J by 5 bases, leaving 14 bases between them. The CDR3 consists of 13 residues. This chain's CDR3 is CASNDLPVYGYTF. CDR3 nucleotide sequence: TGTGCCAGCAACGACTTGCCGGTATATGGCTACACCTTC.

The chain has TRBV28 and TRBJ1-2; 8 bases map to TRBD1. The CDR3 has 15 residues. V lost 5 bases and J lost 8; bases outside the gene matches: 13. Per germline, CDR1 MDHEN and CDR2 SYDVKM. Here the CDR3 reads CASSPQDRGAEGYTF. The CDR3 DNA sequence: TGTGCCAGCAGTCCTCAAGACAGGGGAGCAGAGGGCTACACCTTC.

The chain combines TRBV3-1 (or the pseudogene TRBV3-2) with TRBJ1-2; D may be TRBD1 (5 bases). V shed 4 bases and J shed 0 bases, with 12 bases lying between them. This CDR3 is built from 15 residues. Germline lookup yields CDR1 LGHDT and CDR2 YNNKEL (reference sequence). The CDR3 nucleotides are TGTGCCAGCAGCCGAATGGACAAACCTAACTATGGCTACACCTTC. Encoded protein: CASSRMDKPNYGYTF.

This clone was seen only a few times. The V gene is TRBV28, the J gene TRBJ1-2, with 11 bases aligning to TRBD1. Germline V gene sequence: CDR1 MDHEN, CDR2 SYDVKM. This CDR3 contains 15 residues. J lost 4 bases, V lost 2 bases, and 3 bases had no gene match. CDR3: CASSLGTGGSYGYTF. The CDR3 DNA follows: TGTGCCAGCAGTTTAGGGACAGGGGGTTCCTATGGCTACACCTTC.

Concerning this clone itself: Other DNA sequences from this sample encode an identical CDR3 as well. The V call is TRBV6-1, the J call TRBJ1-2, with D uncertain. The germline CDR1 and CDR2 sequences are MNHNS and SASEGT. The CDR3 is 14 amino acids. Trimming removed 1 base from V and 1 base from J, with 7 bases in between. CDR3 region: CASSEGGSNYGYTF. In DNA form, the CDR3 reads TGTGCCAGCAGTGAAGGAGGAAGTAACTATGGCTACACCTTC.

This chain uses TRBV19 with TRBJ2-1; 8 bases match TRBD1. The V gene end was trimmed by 6 bases and the J gene end by 0 bases; junction bases not matched to a gene: 7. The germline V gene has CDR1 LNHDA and CDR2 SQIVND (reference sequence). This CDR3 has 16 residues. The CDR3 spells CASSLFGTGSYNEQFF. In DNA, the CDR3 is TGTGCCAGTAGCCTCTTCGGGACAGGCTCCTACAATGAGCAGTTCTTC.

The DNA of the CDR3 is TGTGCCAGCAGCCTCGGGGGTTGGTACTATGGCTACACCTTC. Its protein product is CASSLGGWYYGYTF. The chain is built from TRBV3-1 (or the pseudogene TRBV3-2) and TRBJ1-2, with D perhaps TRBD1 (5 bases). The ends were cut back, 4 bases at V and 3 bases at J, with 12 bases in the middle. The CDR3 runs to 14 residues. Germline CDR1 LGHDT, CDR2 YNNKEL (reference sequence).

The chain joins TRBV28 to TRBJ2-7; possible D gene TRBD2, 7 bases. The germline gives CDR1 MDHEN, CDR2 SYDVKM. The ends were cut back, 8 bases at V and 7 bases at J, with 21 bases in the middle. The CDR3 is 14 residues long. The CDR3 DNA is TGTGCCAGCGGGGCGGGGGCAGGGACAAGAGAGCAGTACTTC. Translating it yields CASGAGAGTREQYF.

This sequence joins TRBV12-3 or TRBV12-4 and TRBJ2-2, with D tentatively TRBD1 (5 bases). The CDR3 has 13 amino acids. Trimming took 10 bases from V and 5 from J, leaving 14 bases between them. The CDR3 bases are TGTGCCACCACAGGCGAAGGGACCGGGGAGCTGTTTTTT. Translating gives CATTGEGTGELFF.

In this sample, this clone turned up once. This chain links TRBV10-3 with TRBJ2-6; 8 nucleotides align to TRBD1. J gave up 0 bases and V 9 bases, and 7 bases lay outside the gene matches. This CDR3 is built from 16 residues. CDR1 is ENHRY and CDR2 is SYGVKD in the germline V gene. The CDR3 DNA is TGTGCCATTCCGGGACAGGCGGTCTCTGGGGCCAACGTCCTGACTTTC. This translates into CAIPGQAVSGANVLTF.

This chain links TRBV24-1 with TRBJ2-5, with 8 bases lining up with TRBD1. Trimming at V came to 2 bases and at J to 4 bases, leaving 5 bases not matched to a gene. The CDR3 is 15 residues long. CDR1 is KGHDR, CDR2 SFDVKD, per germline. For the CDR3, the DNA is TGTGCCACCAGTGATTGGACAGGGCTGGGAGAGACCCAGTACTTC. Encoded protein: CATSDWTGLGETQYF.

The chain couples TRBV5-1 to TRBJ1-2; TRBD1 matches 9 bases. With V trimmed by 0 bases and J by 6 bases, 9 bases remained unmatched. CDR1 is SGHRS and CDR2 is YFSETQ in the germline V gene. CDR3 length: 16 amino acids. The DNA of the CDR3 is TGCGCCAGCAGCTTGGCCCGGGACAGGGTTGGAGATGGCTACACCTTC. Amino acid sequence: CASSLARDRVGDGYTF.

The V and J genes are TRBV5-6 and TRBJ2-3, with TRBD2 as a possible D gene (5 bases). The V end lost 4 bases, the J end lost 4 bases, and 13 bases lay between the germline ends. Per germline, CDR1 SGHDT and CDR2 YYEEEE. The CDR3 totals 14 residues. The DNA of the CDR3 is TGTGCCAGCAGCCCTGTATACGGGGCAGATACGCAGTATTTT. This translates into CASSPVYGADTQYF. Supplemented by reference TRBV5-6 and TRBJ2-3, the full variable domain reads DAGVTQSPTHLIKTRGQQVTLRCSPKSGHDTVSWYQQALGQGPQFIFQYYEEEERQRGNFPDRFSGHQFPNYSSELNVNALLLGDSALYLCASSPVYGADTQYFGPGTRLTVL.

The chain joins TRBV6-5 to TRBJ2-7; a weak D match, TRBD2 (6 bases). The CDR3 covers 13 residues. V was clipped by 6 bases and J by 3 bases, with 12 bases between them. The V gene's germline CDR1 is MNHEY and CDR2 SVGAGI. As DNA, the CDR3 is TGTGCCAGCAGGCGGGGCCGCGACTACGAGCAGTACTTC. This encodes CASRRGRDYEQYF.